The 12 T cell receptor beta chains reported below all come from one sample, sequenced in a study of shared clonotypes between healthy human individuals (dated by TCRdb to 2018 to 2020). Library preparation used the immunoSEQ multiplex PCR assay. TCRdb mirrors the immuneACCESS table, restricted to in-frame sequences. Some clones are absent from its copies; in checked studies, under half trace to an unresolved V gene, and the reason for the others is unknown. This sample lists 2 million to 2.5 million clones; 93% were detected once. The top ten clonotypes cover approximately 0.4% of the sample. The sample comprised naive CD4+ T cells from PBMCs. The label giving this sample's cell subset or site can be read as: CD45RA+ positively selected. These receptors were collected from a man younger than 35 in good health. Some clones in this sample may be carry-over from other donors' samples.

This clone was recorded once. V and J are TRBV25-1 and TRBJ2-5; 10 positions agree with TRBD1. The germline V gene encodes CDR1 MGHDK and CDR2 SYGVNS. The J segment lost 3 bases and the V segment lost 6 bases, leaving 10 bases of the junction unmatched. This CDR3 has 16 residues. In nucleotides, the CDR3 is TGTGCCAGCAGCCCCTGGAGCGGGACAGGGGAAGAGACCCAGTACTTC. It translates to CASSPWSGTGEETQYF.

Only one count was recorded for this clone. The rearrangement uses TRBV18 and TRBJ1-1; 7 bases are a match to TRBD1. CDR1 is KGHSH and CDR2 is LQKENI in the germline V gene. The CDR3 sequence is 14 residues long. The ends lost 5 bases at V and 1 base at J; junction bases unmatched: 4. The CDR3, as DNA: TGTGCCAGCTCAACAAGGACAGGGAACACTGAAGCTTTCTTT. Encoded protein: CASSTRTGNTEAFF. Supplemented by reference TRBV18 and TRBJ1-1, the full variable domain reads NAGVMQNPRHLVRRRGQEARLRCSPMKGHSHVYWYRQLPEEGLKFMVYLQKENIIDESGMPKERFSAEFPKEGPSILRIQQVVRGDSAAYFCASSTRTGNTEAFFGQGTRLTVV.

As for this clone: This CDR3 is also generated by other DNA sequences in the sample. The chain has TRBV28 and TRBJ1-2; possible D gene TRBD1, 5 bases. The CDR3 extends over 14 amino acids. CDR1 is MDHEN, CDR2 SYDVKM, per germline. Deletions cut 6 bases from V and 4 bases from J, with 15 bases between. The CDR3: CASSLAGGVYGYTF. The CDR3 nucleotides read TGTGCCAGCAGCCTCGCGGGGGGGGTCTATGGCTACACCTTC.

The chain has TRBV9 and TRBJ1-3; no definite D call. The CDR3 is 14 residues long. V was cut by 0 bases and J by 3 bases, with 7 bases left in between. CDR1 is SGDLS and CDR2 is YYNGEE in the germline V gene. CDR3 bases: TGTGCCAGCAGCGTAGAGCTAAGTGGAAACACCATATATTTT. Translated, it gives CASSVELSGNTIYF.

The chain joins TRBV18 to TRBJ1-2; no clear D. CDR3 size: 16 residues. Germline CDR1 and CDR2: KGHSH and LQKENI. Deletions cut 4 bases from V and 3 bases from J, with 18 bases between. CDR3 loop: CASSRARVQEDYGYTF. The CDR3 nucleotides read TGTGCCAGCTCACGAGCTAGAGTCCAGGAGGACTATGGCTACACCTTC.

The V gene is TRBV7-9, the J gene TRBJ2-1, with D possibly matching TRBD2 (6 bases). The CDR3 sequence is 18 residues long. The germline V and J ends were trimmed by 5 bases and 6 bases, with 26 bases remaining between them. Germline CDR1 and CDR2: SEHNR and FQNEAQ (reference sequence). The CDR3 nucleotides are TGTGCCAGCAGCCCCAGACCCTTCGATACACGGAGGGGCAATGAGCAGTTCTTC. It specifies CASSPRPFDTRRGNEQFF.

The chain employs TRBV28 and TRBJ1-1, with unresolved D. With 2 bases removed from V and 1 base from J, the gap between germline ends came to 17 bases. The CDR3 covers 17 residues. CDR1 is MDHEN and CDR2 is SYDVKM in the germline V gene. CDR3 loop: CASSLPLLGRSNTEAFF. CDR3 in DNA: TGTGCCAGCAGTTTACCCCTTCTGGGCAGGTCGAACACTGAAGCTTTCTTT. Combining the CDR3 with reference TRBV28 and TRBJ1-1 gives the whole variable domain DVKVTQSSRYLVKRTGEKVFLECVQDMDHENMFWYRQDPGLGLRLIYFSYDVKMKEKGDIPEGYSVSREKKERFSLILESASTNQTSMYLCASSLPLLGRSNTEAFFGQGTRLTVV.

With respect to this clone: This specimen includes other DNA sequences encoding the same CDR3. V and J are TRBV5-1 and TRBJ1-2; the match to TRBD1 covers 12 bases. The CDR3 contains 15 residues. Germline values: CDR1 SGHRS, CDR2 YFSETQ. Unmatched junction bases numbered 5, after V lost 0 bases and J lost 8 bases. The DNA for the CDR3 is TGCGCCAGCAGCTTGGTGGGACAGGGGGCCGGCGGCTACACCTTC. Encoded protein: CASSLVGQGAGGYTF. Based on the CDR3 plus reference TRBV5-1 and TRBJ1-2, the full variable domain is KAGVTQTPRYLIKTRGQQVTLSCSPISGHRSVSWYQQTPGQGLQFLFEYFSETQRNKGNFPGRFSGRQFSNSRSEMNVSTLELGDSALYLCASSLVGQGAGGYTFGSGTRLTVV.

This chain joins TRBV28 and TRBJ1-5, with D hard to call. Between the trimmed V and J ends, which lost 1 base and 2 bases, there was a span of 15 bases. Germline assignment: CDR1 MDHEN and CDR2 SYDVKM. The CDR3 sequence is 17 residues long. Here the CDR3 DNA reads TGTGCCAGCAGTTTATACCCGTCATCGATAGGCAATCAGCCCCAGCATTTT. Translating it yields CASSLYPSSIGNQPQHF.

Of note for this clone: The same CDR3 is also encoded by other DNA sequences in this sample. The genes are TRBV7-2 and TRBJ2-5, with unresolved D. The V gene's germline CDR1 is SGHTA and CDR2 FQGNSA. Trimming took off 1 base at V and 4 bases at J, with 4 bases between the two ends. The CDR3 loop spans 12 amino acids. CDR3 region: CASSLVRETQYF. DNA for the CDR3: TGTGCCAGCAGCTTAGTTCGAGAGACCCAGTACTTC.

V usage is TRBV19 and J usage is TRBJ1-3; a possible D gene is TRBD1 (5 bases). This CDR3 has 16 residues. With 5 bases removed from V and 0 bases from J, the gap between germline ends came to 14 bases. Per the germline V gene, CDR1 is LNHDA and CDR2 is SQIVND (reference sequence). The CDR3 region is CASSLRQSLSGNTIYF. CDR3 DNA: TGTGCCAGTAGTCTACGACAGTCTCTCTCTGGAAACACCATATATTTT. Full variable domain (outside the CDR3, taken from reference TRBV19 and TRBJ1-3): DGGITQSPKYLFRKEGQNVTLSCEQNLNHDAMYWYRQDPGQGLRLIYYSQIVNDFQKGDIAEGYSVSREKKESFPLTVTSAQKNPTAFYLCASSLRQSLSGNTIYFGEGSWLTVV.

The chain has TRBV28 and TRBJ1-1; TRBD1 matches 10 bases. The CDR3 has 15 residues. The trim removed 8 bases at V and 3 bases at J, leaving 9 bases unmatched. Germline CDR1 MDHEN, CDR2 SYDVKM. DNA for the CDR3: TGTGCCAGCGGCGACAGGGGGCGGAGGTACACTGAAGCTTTCTTT. Its translation is CASGDRGRRYTEAFF. Combining the CDR3 with reference TRBV28 and TRBJ1-1 gives the whole variable domain DVKVTQSSRYLVKRTGEKVFLECVQDMDHENMFWYRQDPGLGLRLIYFSYDVKMKEKGDIPEGYSVSREKKERFSLILESASTNQTSMYLCASGDRGRRYTEAFFGQGTRLTVV.